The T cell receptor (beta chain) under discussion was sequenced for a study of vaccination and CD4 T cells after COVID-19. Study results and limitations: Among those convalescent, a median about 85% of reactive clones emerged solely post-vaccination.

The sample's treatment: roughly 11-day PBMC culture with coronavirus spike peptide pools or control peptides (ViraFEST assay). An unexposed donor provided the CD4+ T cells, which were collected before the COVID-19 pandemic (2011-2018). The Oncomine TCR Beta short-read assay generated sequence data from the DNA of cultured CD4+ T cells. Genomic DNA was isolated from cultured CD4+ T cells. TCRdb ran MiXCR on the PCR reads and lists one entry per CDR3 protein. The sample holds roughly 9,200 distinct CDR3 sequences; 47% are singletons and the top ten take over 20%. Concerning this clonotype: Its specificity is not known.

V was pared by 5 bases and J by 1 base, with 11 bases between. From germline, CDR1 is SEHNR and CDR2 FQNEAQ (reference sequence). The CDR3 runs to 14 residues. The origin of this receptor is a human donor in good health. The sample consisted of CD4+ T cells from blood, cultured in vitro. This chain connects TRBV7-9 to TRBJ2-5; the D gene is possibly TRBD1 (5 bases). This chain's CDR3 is CASSPIGVQETQYF. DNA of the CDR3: TGTGCCAGCAGCCCTATAGGGGTCCAAGAGACCCAGTACTTC.